This T cell receptor beta chain was captured by sequencing in a study of CD8+CD57+ T cells in acquired aplastic anemia. Study-level results: Overlapping CD8+ CDR3 repertoires of patients and controls contained approximately 28 shared sequences.

J gave up 6 bases and V 3 bases, and 6 bases lay outside the gene matches. The CDR3 runs 15 residues. As regards this clonotype: Its antigen is unknown.

CD8+CD57+ cell expansion, shown by flow cytometry, had occurred in the patients selected for sequencing. It was genomic DNA that served as the template for profiling TCR beta VDJ and CDR3. A single record per CDR3 protein comes from TCRdb applying MiXCR to the reads. The table includes 150,000 to 200,000 distinct CDR3 sequences, roughly 63% detected once. Sequenced input: sorted CD4+, CD8+, or CD8+CD57+ T cells (not recorded which) from PBMCs. The receptor was isolated from a human donor with aplastic anemia. The chain has TRBV12-3 or TRBV12-4 and TRBJ2-3; 10 nucleotides match TRBD2. CDR3 in DNA: TGTGCCAGCAGTTTCCAGCGGGGGGGCCTCGATACGCAGTATTTT. This encodes CASSFQRGGLDTQYF.